Sequencing of this TCR beta chain was carried out in a study of low-dose radiotherapy and immunotherapy resistance in tumors. Time point meaning: after trial treatment. Stated treatment: LDRT plus nivolumab, ipilimumab, low-dose cyclophosphamide and aspirin (RACIN trial). Germline V gene data show CDR1 as KGHSH and CDR2 as LQKENI. Trimming removed 2 bases from V and 2 bases from J, with 6 bases in between. The CDR3 totals 13 residues. This clonotype was recorded many times. TRAV and TRBV primers primed cDNA for both TCRalpha and TCRbeta. TCRs were put through 15 to 25 PCR cycles of amplification with Phusion. A constant-region primer and the V-primer adapter served as the primer pair. TCRdb passed the reads through MiXCR, listing each CDR3 protein once. This sample has 40,000 or so distinct CDR3 sequences, with less than 30% found just once.

The clonotype comes from a male donor with prostate cancer. Sequences were derived from PBMCs, sampled after low-dose radiotherapy plus immunotherapy. This chain connects TRBV18 to TRBJ2-5, with D unclear. The CDR3 DNA sequence: TGTGCCAGCTCACCATTCAGTCAAGAGACCCAGTACTTC. Translating gives CASSPFSQETQYF.